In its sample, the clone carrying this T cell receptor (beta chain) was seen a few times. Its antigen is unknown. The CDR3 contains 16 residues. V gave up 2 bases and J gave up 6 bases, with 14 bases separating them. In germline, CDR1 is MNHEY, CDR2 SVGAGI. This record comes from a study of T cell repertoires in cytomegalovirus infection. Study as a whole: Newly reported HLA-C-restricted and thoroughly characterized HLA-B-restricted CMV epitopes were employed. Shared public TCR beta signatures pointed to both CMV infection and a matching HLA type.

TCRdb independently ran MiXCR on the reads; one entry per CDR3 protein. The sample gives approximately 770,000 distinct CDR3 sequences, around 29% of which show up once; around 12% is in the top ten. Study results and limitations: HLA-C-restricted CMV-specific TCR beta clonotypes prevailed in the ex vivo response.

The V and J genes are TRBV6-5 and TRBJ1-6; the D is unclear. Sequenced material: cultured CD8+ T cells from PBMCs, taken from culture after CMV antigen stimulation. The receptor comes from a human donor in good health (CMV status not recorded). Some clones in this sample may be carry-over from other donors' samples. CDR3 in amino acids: CASSYGKVPANSPLHF. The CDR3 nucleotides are TGTGCCAGCAGTTACGGGAAGGTGCCCGCTAATTCACCCCTCCACTTT.